This TCR beta chain was identified in a study of blood T cell repertoires in COVID-19. Enrolment of Seattle patients took place during active infection, and they were followed longitudinally. The authors' processing: By means of reference gene primer amplification, nucleated cell counts were estimated. Some clones are missing from TCRdb's copy, which holds only in-frame ones; the method was immunoSEQ multiplex PCR. The DNA gave D and trimming, while V, J and clone size come from that table. The sample includes 50,000 to 80,000 clones, roughly 78% of them seen just once. Trimming pared 1 base from V and 3 bases from J, leaving 13 bases between. CDR1 and CDR2 (germline): SGHDT, YYEEEE. The CDR3 sequence is 16 residues long.

The receptor was derived from a man between 60 and 70 years old with COVID-19, enrolled during active disease. The source material was peripheral blood. The chain employs TRBV5-6 and TRBJ2-2, with a possible D match to TRBD2 (5 bases). CDR3 coding DNA: TGTGCCAGCAGCTTGTATGGAGGAGCGGACACCGGGGAGCTGTTTTTT. This gives the protein CASSLYGGADTGELFF.